This T cell receptor (beta chain) is drawn from a study of regulatory T cells in long-lasting Graves disease. Study details: Antithyroid drugs had been taken by newly diagnosed Graves' patients for under 3 months.

The CDR3 is made up of 14 amino acids. V lost 10 bases to trimming and J lost 0 bases; unmatched junction nucleotides: 5. Germline V gene lookup returns CDR1 ENHRY and CDR2 SYGVKD. There are a few counts of this clonotype. The sample's time point: newly diagnosed GD, antithyroid drugs for less than 3 months. RNA from PBMCs was the source of the TCR library. Construction of the TCR beta libraries employed iRepertoire HTBI primers in conjunction with Arm-PCR of CDR3 regions. TCRdb re-derived calls from the multiplex PCR reads in MiXCR, one entry per CDR3 protein. This sample has hundreds of thousands of distinct CDR3 sequences, with roughly 15% found just once. These data were also reused for a study on T cells in Graves' hyperthyroidism and ophthalmopathy. From that study: First-round RT-PCR of the TCR CDR3 relied on the HTBI primer set.

The chain joins TRBV10-3 to TRBJ2-2; 7 positions agree with TRBD1. The clonotype originates from a woman in her thirties with Graves disease. The material was peripheral blood mononuclear cells (PBMCs), obtained at new diagnosis, from a patient treated with antithyroid drugs. The CDR3 spells CATEGAANTGELFF. CDR3 nucleotide sequence: TGTGCCACCGAGGGGGCAGCGAACACCGGGGAGCTGTTTTTT.